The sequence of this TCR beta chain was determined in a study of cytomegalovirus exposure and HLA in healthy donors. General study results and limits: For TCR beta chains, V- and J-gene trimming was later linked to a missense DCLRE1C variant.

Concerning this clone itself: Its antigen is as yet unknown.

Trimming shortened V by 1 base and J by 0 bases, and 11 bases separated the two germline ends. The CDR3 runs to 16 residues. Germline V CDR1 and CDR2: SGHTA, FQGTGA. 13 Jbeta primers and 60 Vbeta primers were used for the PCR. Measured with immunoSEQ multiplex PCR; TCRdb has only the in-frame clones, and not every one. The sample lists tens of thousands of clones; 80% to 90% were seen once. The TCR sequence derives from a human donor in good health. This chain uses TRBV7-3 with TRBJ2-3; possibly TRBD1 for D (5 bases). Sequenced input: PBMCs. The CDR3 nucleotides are TGTGCCAGCAGCTTAAGGCAGGGCTCTAGCACAGATACGCAGTATTTT. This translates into CASSLRQGSSTDTQYF. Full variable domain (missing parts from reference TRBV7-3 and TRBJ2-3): GAGVSQTPSNKVTEKGKYVELRCDPISGHTALYWYRQSLGQGPEFLIYFQGTGAADDSGLPNDRFFAVRPEGSVSTLKIQRTERGDSAVYLCASSLRQGSSTDTQYFGPGTRLTVL.